What follows are 27 T cell receptor beta chains derived from one specimen sequenced in a study of blood T cell repertoires in COVID-19. The table came from immunoSEQ multiplex PCR; TCRdb's copy has only in-frame clones and leaves some out. The sample has over 25,000 clones, around 73% seen once. Sequencing was carried out using peripheral blood. Receptors were obtained from a man older than 75 with acute or convalescent COVID-19.

This chain joins TRBV6-4 and TRBJ1-5; D possibly corresponds to TRBD1 (5 bases). Germline V gene data show CDR1 as MRHNA and CDR2 as SNTAGT. The CDR3 totals 14 residues. Between the trimmed V and J ends, which lost 6 bases and 7 bases, there was a span of 16 bases. This chain's CDR3 is CASRRVGTCQPQHF. As DNA, the CDR3 is TGTGCCAGCAGGCGGGTAGGGACTTGCCAGCCCCAGCATTTT.

CDR3 amino acids: CASFHARFYTF. The CDR3 DNA sequence: TGTGCCAGCTTTCACGCGAGGTTCTACACCTTC. The gene calls are TRBV6-5 and TRBJ1-2, with D unresolved. The V gene lost 8 bases and the J gene lost 10 bases, with 14 bases spanning the gap. The germline CDR1 and CDR2 sequences are MNHEY and SVGAGI. The CDR3 is made up of 11 amino acids.

This rearrangement joins TRBV9 to TRBJ2-3; possibly TRBD1 for D (6 bases). The germline gives CDR1 SGDLS, CDR2 YYNGEE. Trimming removed 5 bases from V and 2 bases from J, with 15 bases in between. The CDR3 contains 15 residues. Here the CDR3 reads CASSLRQVDTDTQYF. CDR3 coding DNA: TGTGCCAGCAGTCTCAGACAGGTAGACACAGATACGCAGTATTTT.

The genes are TRBV29-1 and TRBJ2-2, with D tentatively TRBD1 (5 bases). CDR3 length: 15 amino acids. Germline CDR1 and CDR2: SQVTM and ANQGSEA. V was pared by 5 bases and J by 3 bases, with 16 bases between. CDR3 residues: CSVSTTAGYTGELFF. The CDR3 region has the DNA TGCAGCGTTTCAACCACTGCAGGGTACACCGGGGAGCTGTTTTTT.

The rearrangement joins TRBV6-5 to TRBJ1-2, with TRBD1 identical over 9 bases. The germline gives CDR1 MNHEY, CDR2 SVGAGI. V gave up 5 bases and J gave up 4 bases; unmatched junction bases: 8. This CDR3 comprises 15 residues. The CDR3 here is CASSLIGTGIYGYTF. The CDR3 DNA follows: TGTGCCAGCAGTCTAATAGGGACAGGGATCTATGGCTACACCTTC.

In DNA form, the CDR3 reads TGCGCCAGCAGCTTGGGTCAGGGAAAAAACATTCAGTACTTC. Protein: CASSLGQGKNIQYF. The chain carries TRBV5-1 and TRBJ2-4, with D possibly matching TRBD1 (5 bases). Germline CDR1 is SGHRS and CDR2 is YFSETQ. V was shortened by 0 bases and J by 4 bases, with 8 bases between the two germline ends. The CDR3 has 14 residues.

This chain uses TRBV9 with TRBJ2-3; 7 nucleotides match TRBD2. The length of the CDR3 is 16 residues. Germline V lookup: CDR1 SGDLS, CDR2 YYNGEE. Losses at the gene ends were 0 bases for V and 4 bases for J; bases not matched to a gene: 8. The CDR3 region is CASSVASSGVADTQYF. For the CDR3, the DNA is TGTGCCAGCAGCGTAGCTTCCAGCGGGGTCGCAGATACGCAGTATTTT.

Remarks on this clone: This same CDR3 is encoded by further DNA sequences in the sample. The chain has TRBV10-3 and TRBJ1-5, with 8 bases fitting TRBD1. Germline values: CDR1 ENHRY, CDR2 SYGVKD. The CDR3 contains 14 residues. The J segment lost 0 bases and the V segment lost 9 bases, leaving 4 bases of the junction unmatched. CDR3 in amino acids: CAIGTGDSNQPQHF. The CDR3 nucleotides read TGTGCCATTGGGACAGGCGATAGCAATCAGCCCCAGCATTTT.

This rearrangement joins TRBV12-5 to TRBJ2-1, with TRBD2 matching over 7 bases. V shed 7 bases and J 10 bases; nucleotides not matched to a gene: 16. The CDR3 totals 15 residues. Germline CDR1 is LGHNT and CDR2 is FRNRAP. The CDR3 DNA reads as TGTGCTAGTGTGGTAGGGTCTAGCGGCGGGCGGGAGCAGTTCTTC. This sequence encodes CASVVGSSGGREQFF.

The chain employs TRBV9 and TRBJ1-6, with D possibly being TRBD1 (6 bases). The CDR3 is 14 amino acids. Trimming shortened V by 1 base and J by 11 bases, and 13 bases separated the two germline ends. Germline CDR1 is SGDLS and CDR2 is YYNGEE. The CDR3 loop is CASSVNDRTAPLHF. The CDR3 DNA reads TGTGCCAGCAGCGTAAATGATCGGACAGCACCCCTCCACTTT.

The chain recombines TRBV16 with TRBJ1-5; 7 nucleotides match TRBD1. V was pared by 4 bases and J by 2 bases, with 5 bases of the junction left unmatched. Germline V gives CDR1 KGHSY, CDR2 FQNENV. The CDR3 is 15 residues long. The CDR3 DNA follows: TGTGCCAGCAGCCGCACAGGGGTTGGCAATCAGCCCCAGCATTTT. This sequence encodes CASSRTGVGNQPQHF.

The CDR3 sequence is CASSIGRRYEAFF. The DNA for the CDR3 is TGTGCCAGTAGTATAGGTAGGAGGTATGAAGCTTTCTTT. This chain uses TRBV19 with TRBJ1-1; D ambiguous. This CDR3 has 13 residues. Trimming pared 1 base from V and 7 bases from J, leaving 10 bases between. The germline V gene has CDR1 LNHDA and CDR2 SQIVND (reference sequence).

CDR3 coding DNA: TGTGCCAGTAGCCCTCGGAGGGCAGGATCCTACGAGCAGTACTTC. This translates into CASSPRRAGSYEQYF. The gene calls are TRBV19 and TRBJ2-7; D perhaps matches TRBD2 (6 bases). Germline V gene sequence: CDR1 LNHDA, CDR2 SQIVND (reference sequence). With 6 bases removed from V and 1 base from J, the gap between germline ends came to 16 bases. The CDR3 length is 15 residues.

This rearrangement joins TRBV29-1 to TRBJ1-2; 9 bases align to TRBD1. Germline V gives CDR1 SQVTM, CDR2 ANQGSEA. The CDR3 has 13 amino acids. J lost 4 bases, V lost 7 bases, and 7 bases had no gene match. The CDR3 nucleotides are TGCAGCGGGAGGGGACAGGGAGGCTATGGCTACACCTTC. Translation gives CSGRGQGGYGYTF.

The genes are TRBV6-5 and TRBJ2-1; D may be TRBD1 (6 bases). Between the trimmed V and J ends, which lost 2 bases and 2 bases, there was a span of 10 bases. Germline V lookup: CDR1 MNHEY, CDR2 SVGAGI. The CDR3 is 15 residues long. CDR3 coding DNA: TGTGCCAGCAGTTACGCGTCAGGGGCCTACAATGAGCAGTTCTTC. Amino acids: CASSYASGAYNEQFF.

This clone was observed a handful of times. The J gene is TRBJ2-1, the V gene TRBV19, with 10 bases that match TRBD1. This CDR3 region has 13 residues. CDR1 is LNHDA and CDR2 is SQIVND in the germline V gene (reference sequence). J was trimmed by 8 bases and V by 5 bases; bases with no gene match: 3. CDR3: CASSSGTGDEQFF. For the CDR3, the DNA is TGTGCCAGTAGTTCCGGGACAGGGGATGAGCAGTTCTTC.

The rearrangement uses TRBV15 and TRBJ1-5; 9 positions match TRBD1. Trimming removed 0 bases from V and 6 bases from J; junction bases left unmatched: 6. Germline values: CDR1 LNHNV, CDR2 YYDKDF (reference sequence). The CDR3 is 16 amino acids. CDR3: CATSREGQGVGQPQHF. The CDR3 DNA reads TGTGCCACCAGCAGAGAGGGACAGGGAGTGGGTCAGCCCCAGCATTTT.

This clone appeared a single time. The rearrangement uses TRBV6-5 and TRBJ2-3; D remains ambiguous. The CDR3 is 12 amino acids. V dropped 0 bases and J dropped 8 bases, with 6 bases sitting between them. Germline CDR1 and CDR2: MNHEY and SVGAGI. CDR3 in amino acids: CASSYSGGTQYF. The CDR3 DNA reads as TGTGCCAGCAGTTACTCCGGTGGTACGCAGTATTTT.

This clone was observed a single time. The J gene is TRBJ2-7, the V gene TRBV9, with 7 bases that match TRBD1. The CDR3 extends over 13 amino acids. Germline V gene sequence: CDR1 SGDLS, CDR2 YYNGEE. Germline trimming cut 4 bases from V and 1 base from J; bases unmatched to any gene: 2. CDR3 in DNA: TGTGCCAGCAGCCGGGGACAGTCCTACGAGCAGTACTTC. Its protein is CASSRGQSYEQYF.

This rearrangement joins TRBV18 to TRBJ1-2, with 8 bases fitting TRBD1. After removal of 3 bases from V and 6 bases from J, the junction contained 0 bases not matched to a gene. The germline CDR1 and CDR2 sequences are KGHSH and LQKENI. This CDR3 has 12 residues. The DNA for the CDR3 is TGTGCCAGCTCACCGACAGGGGATGGCTACACCTTC. This codes for CASSPTGDGYTF. Variable domain in full (rest from reference TRBV18 and TRBJ1-2): NAGVMQNPRHLVRRRGQEARLRCSPMKGHSHVYWYRQLPEEGLKFMVYLQKENIIDESGMPKERFSAEFPKEGPSILRIQQVVRGDSAAYFCASSPTGDGYTFGSGTRLTVV.

The J gene is TRBJ1-2, the V gene TRBV5-6, with TRBD1 matching 10 bases. Germline CDR1 reads SGHDT; CDR2 reads YYEEEE. The CDR3 runs to 15 residues. With 4 bases clipped from V and 3 bases from J, the junction kept 6 bases outside the gene matches. The CDR3 nucleotides read TGTGCCAGCAGCGAGGCCGGGACAGGGGACTATGGCTACACCTTC. This codes for CASSEAGTGDYGYTF.

The V call is TRBV28, the J call TRBJ1-2; D perhaps matches TRBD1 (5 bases). The CDR3 totals 14 residues. Trimming shortened V by 3 bases and J by 1 base, and 9 bases separated the two germline ends. Germline values: CDR1 MDHEN, CDR2 SYDVKM. The DNA of the CDR3 is TGTGCCAGCAGTTTTCCCGGGGGTAACTATGGCTACACCTTC. It specifies CASSFPGGNYGYTF.

This chain connects TRBV2 to TRBJ1-1; 8 nucleotides align to TRBD1. Germline V lookup: CDR1 SNHLY, CDR2 FYNNEI. The CDR3 totals 13 residues. V lost 7 bases to trimming and J lost 4 bases; unmatched junction nucleotides: 5. The DNA for the CDR3 is TGTGCCAGCACAGGGGGCTATGGCACTGAAGCTTTCTTT. Its translation is CASTGGYGTEAFF.

The chain recombines TRBV5-6 with TRBJ2-1, with unresolved D. Germline loops: CDR1 SGHDT, CDR2 YYEEEE. CDR3 length equals 14 residues. V was cut by 4 bases and J by 2 bases, with 10 bases left in between. The CDR3 coding sequence is TGTGCCAGCAGCGGGCTCGGCCCCTACAATGAGCAGTTCTTC. It specifies CASSGLGPYNEQFF.

CDR3 DNA sequence: TGTGCCAGCAGTTACGGACACGGAATGAACACCGGGGAGCTGTTTTTT. Its translation: CASSYGHGMNTGELFF. The chain couples TRBV6-2 or TRBV6-3 to TRBJ2-2; perhaps TRBD1 as D (5 bases). V gave up 2 bases and J gave up 1 base, with 11 bases separating them. CDR3 length equals 16 residues. Per germline, CDR1 MNHEY and CDR2 SVGEGT.

The chain uses TRBV30 and TRBJ2-5, with D possibly matching TRBD1 (6 bases). Germline CDR1 and CDR2: GTSNPN and SVGIG (reference sequence). Trimming shortened V by 4 bases and J by 2 bases, and 11 bases separated the two germline ends. The CDR3 extends over 13 amino acids. CDR3 nucleotides: TGTGCCTGGAATGAAGGGGGTCAAGAGACCCAGTACTTC. Its translation is CAWNEGGQETQYF.

The rearrangement uses TRBV19 and TRBJ2-7; 9 bases are shared with TRBD2. CDR3 length: 15 residues. V gave up 3 bases and J gave up 3 bases; unmatched junction bases: 6. Germline V gene lookup returns CDR1 LNHDA and CDR2 SQIVND (reference sequence). CDR3 region: CASSMNSGGYYEQYF. As DNA, the CDR3 is TGTGCCAGTAGTATGAATAGCGGGGGATACTACGAGCAGTACTTC.